The rows below give T cell receptor beta chains drawn from one sample of a study of OX40 agonist ivuxolimab in advanced cancers. Method: immunoSEQ multiplex PCR; TCRdb's copy keeps in-frame clones and lacks some. The table shows some 21,000 clones, with around 80% occurring only once. Sample: CD4+ or CD8+ T cells sorted from blood, taken in a trial of the OX40 agonist ivuxolimab. These receptors were obtained from an adult with an advanced solid tumor such as melanoma, head and neck, liver or kidney cancer. CDR3s leave out the opening cysteine and the closing phenylalanine or tryptophan. The D gene is left open where the match is weak. Rows give clone size only sometimes, using once, few, many, or a class for an expanded clone.

>NA|TRBV7-9|TRBJ1-6|NA
ASSTTGNGSPLH
>NA|TRBV19|TRBJ2-7|NA
ASRGPSSYEQY
>NA|TRBV2|TRBJ2-3|TRBD2
AASGMDPTDTQY
>NA|TRBV27|TRBJ2-7|NA
ASSLIGDEQY
>medium-sized|TRBV4-2|TRBJ2-7|NA
ASSQEIADSYEQY
>NA|TRBV11-2|TRBJ1-5|NA
ASSLDLTANQPQH
>once|TRBV7-6|TRBJ2-5|TRBD2
ASSPGLALGETQY
>NA|TRBV7-7|TRBJ2-2|NA
ASSLAEGPMIGELF
>NA|TRBV27|TRBJ1-1|NA
ASSLDPGARNTEAF
>NA|TRBV5-4|TRBJ2-3|NA
ASTRGASGQY
>NA|TRBV27|TRBJ1-2|NA
ASSLQIGGDGYT
>NA|TRBV15|TRBJ1-4|NA
ATSRGLLAEKLF
>NA|TRBV25-1|TRBJ1-2|NA
ASSELGRTSYGYT
>NA|TRBV2|TRBJ2-3|TRBD2
ASISSGIAYGTDTQY
>few|TRBV6-4|TRBJ2-2|NA
ASQKGPDTGELF
>NA|TRBV2|TRBJ2-1|NA
ASSESVQF